Sequencing of this T cell receptor beta chain was carried out in a study of control samples from healthy donors and cancer patients. The CDR3 is 14 residues long. Trimming shortened V by 1 base and J by 4 bases, and 8 bases separated the two germline ends. Germline values: CDR1 MNHEY, CDR2 SVGEGT. Profiling relied on immunoSEQ multiplex PCR, and the TCRdb table lists in-frame clones only, not all of them. Seen here are tens of thousands of clones, approximately 93% observed once, and the top ten hold 1.3%. This clonotype was obtained from a woman aged 40 to 50 with lung cancer. V gene TRBV6-2 or TRBV6-3 combines with J gene TRBJ1-5; the D gene is possibly TRBD1 (5 bases). Sequencing input: PBMCs. CDR3: CASSYLTVNQPQHF. The CDR3 nucleotides are TGTGCCAGCAGTTACTTGACAGTGAATCAGCCCCAGCATTTT.